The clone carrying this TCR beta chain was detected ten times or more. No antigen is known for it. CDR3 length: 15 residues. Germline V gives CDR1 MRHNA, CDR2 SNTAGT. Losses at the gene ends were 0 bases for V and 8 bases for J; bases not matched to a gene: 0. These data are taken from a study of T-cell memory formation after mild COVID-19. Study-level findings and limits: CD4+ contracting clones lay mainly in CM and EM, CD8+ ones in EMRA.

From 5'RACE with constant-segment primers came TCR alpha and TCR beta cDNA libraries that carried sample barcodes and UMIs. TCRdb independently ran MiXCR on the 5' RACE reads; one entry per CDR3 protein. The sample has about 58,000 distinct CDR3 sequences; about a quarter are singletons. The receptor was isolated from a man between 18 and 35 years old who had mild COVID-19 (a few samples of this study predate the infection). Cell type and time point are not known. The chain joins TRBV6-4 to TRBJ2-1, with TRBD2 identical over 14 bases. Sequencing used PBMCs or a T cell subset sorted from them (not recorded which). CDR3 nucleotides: TGTGCCAGCAGTGACTCGACTAGCGGGGGGGATGAGCAGTTCTTC. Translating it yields CASSDSTSGGDEQFF.